The 14 T cell receptor beta chains below all came from one sample that was sequenced in a study of cytomegalovirus exposure and HLA in healthy donors. Sequenced by immunoSEQ multiplex PCR; TCRdb stores in-frame clones only, minus some. The repertoire holds about 260,000 clones, around 91% seen once, with 3.1% in the top ten. What was sequenced was PBMCs. These receptors all stem from a woman aged 25 to 39 in good health and CMV-seronegative.

The rearrangement joins TRBV7-7 to TRBJ2-2, with a tentative D call TRBD2 (6 bases). Trimming shortened V by 1 base and J by 6 bases, and 9 bases separated the two germline ends. This CDR3 region has 14 residues. Germline loops: CDR1 SSHAT, CDR2 FNYEAQ (reference sequence). The CDR3 sequence is CASSLGGGAGELFF. Here the CDR3 DNA reads TGTGCCAGCAGCTTAGGAGGAGGGGCCGGGGAGCTGTTTTTT.

This clone was recorded a few times. The V gene is TRBV4-2, the J gene TRBJ2-3; 7 nucleotides line up with TRBD1. J gave up 14 bases and V 1 base, and 6 bases lay outside the gene matches. Germline V lookup: CDR1 LGHNA, CDR2 YNFKEQ. CDR3 length: 12 amino acids. This CDR3 is CASSQGQGMRYF. The CDR3 DNA sequence: TGTGCCAGCAGCCAAGGACAGGGTATGCGGTATTTT.

V is TRBV15 and J is TRBJ1-1; TRBD1 agrees at 7 bases. V lost 0 bases to trimming and J lost 8 bases; unmatched junction nucleotides: 21. From germline, CDR1 is LNHNV and CDR2 YYDKDF (reference sequence). This CDR3 has 19 residues. CDR3 residues: CATSRDFSPSGVDRDEAFF. The CDR3 region has the DNA TGTGCCACCAGCAGAGATTTTTCCCCGTCCGGTGTCGACAGGGACGAAGCTTTCTTT.

This clone appeared a single time. J is TRBJ2-3 and V is TRBV27, with 13 positions matching TRBD2. Germline V gives CDR1 MNHEY, CDR2 SMNVEV (reference sequence). This CDR3 spans 16 amino acids. The J segment lost 4 bases and the V segment lost 3 bases, leaving 4 bases of the junction unmatched. CDR3 nucleotide sequence: TGTGCCAGCAGTTTCGTACTAGCGGGAGGGGCAGATACGCAGTATTTT. Its translation is CASSFVLAGGADTQYF.

This sequence joins TRBV15 and TRBJ2-5; maybe TRBD2 (6 bases). Trimming removed 3 bases from V and 2 bases from J, with 16 bases in between. CDR3 length: 16 amino acids. The germline V gene encodes CDR1 LNHNV and CDR2 YYDKDF (reference sequence). This CDR3 is CATSSARPAGQETQYF. CDR3 DNA sequence: TGTGCCACCAGCAGTGCTCGGCCAGCGGGTCAAGAGACCCAGTACTTC.

V and J are TRBV30 and TRBJ2-7; a possible D gene is TRBD1 (6 bases). From germline, CDR1 is GTSNPN and CDR2 SVGIG (reference sequence). V lost 0 bases and J 9 bases, leaving 18 bases between the germline ends. This CDR3 region has 14 residues. This CDR3 is CAWSVWDTYSAQYF. CDR3 in DNA: TGTGCCTGGAGTGTGTGGGACACCTATTCGGCGCAGTACTTC. The variable domain in full, with the rest retrieved from reference TRBV30 and TRBJ2-7, is SQTIHQWPATLVQPVGSPLSLECTVEGTSNPNLYWYRQAAGRGLQLLFYSVGIGQISSEVPQNLSASRPQDRQFILSSKKLLLSDSGFYLCAWSVWDTYSAQYFGPGTRLTVT.

The J gene is TRBJ2-7, the V gene TRBV7-9, with D possibly matching TRBD2 (5 bases). V was clipped by 5 bases and J by 0 bases, with 14 bases between them. The CDR3 has 15 residues. Germline assignment: CDR1 SEHNR and CDR2 FQNEAQ (reference sequence). Here the CDR3 DNA reads TGTGCCAGCAGCAATGGTGGACTCCCCTCCTACGAGCAGTACTTC. Protein sequence: CASSNGGLPSYEQYF.

This chain links TRBV7-2 with TRBJ2-4, with TRBD2 matching 11 bases. This CDR3 comprises 16 residues. CDR1 and CDR2 from the germline V gene are SGHTA and FQGNSA. With 5 bases clipped from V and 3 bases from J, the junction kept 6 bases outside the gene matches. The CDR3 DNA reads as TGTGCCAGCAGCGTCCGACTAGCGGGAAACAAAAACATTCAGTACTTC. Translation: CASSVRLAGNKNIQYF. Full variable domain (remainder filled in from reference TRBV7-2 and TRBJ2-4): GAGVSQSPSNKVTEKGKDVELRCDPISGHTALYWYRQSLGQGLEFLIYFQGNSAPDKSGLPSDRFSAERTGGSVSTLTIQRTQQEDSAVYLCASSVRLAGNKNIQYFGAGTRLSVL.

The V call is TRBV29-1, the J call TRBJ2-7; TRBD1 aligns across 11 bases. The length of the CDR3 is 16 residues. The ends lost 5 bases at V and 4 bases at J; junction bases unmatched: 13. Germline V gene data show CDR1 as SQVTM and CDR2 as ANQGSEA. CDR3 region: CSVIPGQGEWLYEQYF. The CDR3 bases are TGCAGCGTTATCCCGGGACAGGGGGAATGGTTATACGAGCAGTACTTC.

The chain joins TRBV27 to TRBJ2-7; the D gene is possibly TRBD2 (7 bases). The V gene lost 1 base and the J gene lost 2 bases, with 12 bases spanning the gap. This CDR3 is built from 15 residues. The germline CDR1 and CDR2 sequences are MNHEY and SMNVEV (reference sequence). CDR3 region: CASSLLSGTTYEQYF. CDR3 DNA: TGTGCCAGCAGTTTATTGAGCGGGACAACCTACGAGCAGTACTTC.

The V gene is TRBV27, the J gene TRBJ2-7; possible D gene TRBD1, 6 bases. The CDR3 totals 14 residues. CDR1 is MNHEY and CDR2 is SMNVEV in the germline V gene (reference sequence). V dropped 2 bases and J dropped 2 bases, with 10 bases sitting between them. The CDR3 is CASSLGQGPYEQYF. The CDR3 bases are TGTGCCAGCAGTTTAGGTCAGGGGCCCTACGAGCAGTACTTC.

The chain is built from TRBV27 and TRBJ2-7; 8 nucleotides align to TRBD2. Germline loops: CDR1 MNHEY, CDR2 SMNVEV (reference sequence). The CDR3 loop spans 15 amino acids. The ends lost 6 bases at V and 5 bases at J; junction bases unmatched: 12. The CDR3 protein is CASSFGGLGGDEQYF. The CDR3 nucleotides are TGTGCCAGCAGCTTTGGGGGCCTCGGGGGGGACGAGCAGTACTTC.

The chain has TRBV11-3 and TRBJ2-5, with a tentative D call TRBD1 (5 bases). The V and J ends lost 0 bases and 4 bases respectively, with 12 bases between them. This CDR3 comprises 15 residues. CDR1 and CDR2 (germline): SGHNT, YENEEA. CDR3 DNA: TGTGCCAGCAGCTTAGAGAGCCAGGGCTTAGAGACCCAGTACTTC. It yields the protein CASSLESQGLETQYF.

This clone was counted between two and nine times. V gene TRBV5-1 combines with J gene TRBJ2-2; 8 positions agree with TRBD1. CDR3 length: 16 amino acids. J gave up 1 base and V 5 bases, and 7 bases lay outside the gene matches. Germline CDR1 SGHRS, CDR2 YFSETQ. The CDR3 DNA is TGCGCCAGCAGACCCGGGACAGGTGTGAACACCGGGGAGCTGTTTTTT. Protein sequence: CASRPGTGVNTGELFF.